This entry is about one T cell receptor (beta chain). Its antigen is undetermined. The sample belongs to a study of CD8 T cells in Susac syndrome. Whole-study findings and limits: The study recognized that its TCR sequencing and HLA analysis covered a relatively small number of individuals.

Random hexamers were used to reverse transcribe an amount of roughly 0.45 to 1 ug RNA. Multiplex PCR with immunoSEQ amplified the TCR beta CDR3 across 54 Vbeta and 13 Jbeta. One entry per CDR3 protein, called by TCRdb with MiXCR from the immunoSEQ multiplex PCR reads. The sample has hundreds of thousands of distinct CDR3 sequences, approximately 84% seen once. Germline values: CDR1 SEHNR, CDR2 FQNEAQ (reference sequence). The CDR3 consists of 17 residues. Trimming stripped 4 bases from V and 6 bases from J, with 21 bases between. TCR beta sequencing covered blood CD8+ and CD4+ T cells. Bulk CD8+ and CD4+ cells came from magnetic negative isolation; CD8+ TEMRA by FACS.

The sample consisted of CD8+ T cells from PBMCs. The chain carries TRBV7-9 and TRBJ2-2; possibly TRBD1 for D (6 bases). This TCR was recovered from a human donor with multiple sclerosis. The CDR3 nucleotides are TGTGCCAGCAGCTCTCTACCGGGACACCTGTCGGCCGGGGAGCTGTTTTTT. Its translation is CASSSLPGHLSAGELFF.